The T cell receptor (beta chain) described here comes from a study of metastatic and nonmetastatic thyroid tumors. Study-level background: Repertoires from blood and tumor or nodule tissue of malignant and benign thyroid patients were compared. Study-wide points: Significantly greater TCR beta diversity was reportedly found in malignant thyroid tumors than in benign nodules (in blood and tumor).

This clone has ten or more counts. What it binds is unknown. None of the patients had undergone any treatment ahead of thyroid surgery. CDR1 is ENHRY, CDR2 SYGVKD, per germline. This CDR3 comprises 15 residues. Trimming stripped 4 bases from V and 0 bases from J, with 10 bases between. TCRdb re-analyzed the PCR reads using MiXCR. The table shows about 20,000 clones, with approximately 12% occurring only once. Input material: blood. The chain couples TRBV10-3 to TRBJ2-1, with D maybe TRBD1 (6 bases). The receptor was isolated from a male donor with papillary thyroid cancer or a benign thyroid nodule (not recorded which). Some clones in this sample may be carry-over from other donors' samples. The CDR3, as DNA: TGTGCCATCAGTGGGGGGCAGAGCTCCTACAATGAGCAGTTCTTC. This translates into CAISGGQSSYNEQFF.